This TCR beta chain derives from a study of response to subunit inactivated influenza vaccine. General study points: Each seasonal influenza vaccination recruits few new T cells, the authors suggested.

The CDR3 has 14 amino acids. Deletions cut 6 bases from V and 1 base from J, with 13 bases between. Each CDR3 protein gets one entry after TCRdb re-called the RT-PCR reads with MiXCR. The sample consists of roughly 460,000 distinct CDR3 sequences, approximately 9.9% of them appearing once. The sample holds a few counts of this clonotype. Its specificity is unknown. This TCR derives from a man aged 50-60 years who received an inactivated influenza vaccine. V gene TRBV12-3 or TRBV12-4 combines with J gene TRBJ2-7; perhaps TRBD2 as D (6 bases). Material: PBMCs from blood, obtained roughly 47 days after vaccination. CDR3 coding DNA: TGTGCCAGCAGCCAAGGAGGGGCGTCCTACGAGCAGTACTTC. It specifies CASSQGGASYEQYF.